This T cell receptor beta chain was recorded in a study of T cells in Graves' hyperthyroidism and ophthalmopathy. Patients showing uncontrolled infection, other autoimmune disease, pregnancy or lactation were ineligible. Authors of the study amplified TCR beta CDR3 regions from RNA transcripts. A set of HTBI primers served as the primers for a first-round RT-PCR of the TCR CDR3. TCRdb reprocessed the multiplex PCR reads via MiXCR and lists one record per CDR3 protein. The table shows some 490,000 distinct CDR3 sequences, with about 16% occurring only once. In germline, CDR1 is MNHEY, CDR2 SVGEGT. Trimming pared 7 bases from V and 4 bases from J, leaving 8 bases between. The CDR3 has 11 residues.

The sequence was obtained from a woman aged 25 to 39 with Graves' ophthalmopathy. What was sequenced was blood. V gene TRBV6-2 or TRBV6-3 combines with J gene TRBJ2-7; D remains unclear. DNA for the CDR3: TGTGCCAGCACTGGGTTGTACGAGCAGTACTTC. Encoded protein: CASTGLYEQYF.